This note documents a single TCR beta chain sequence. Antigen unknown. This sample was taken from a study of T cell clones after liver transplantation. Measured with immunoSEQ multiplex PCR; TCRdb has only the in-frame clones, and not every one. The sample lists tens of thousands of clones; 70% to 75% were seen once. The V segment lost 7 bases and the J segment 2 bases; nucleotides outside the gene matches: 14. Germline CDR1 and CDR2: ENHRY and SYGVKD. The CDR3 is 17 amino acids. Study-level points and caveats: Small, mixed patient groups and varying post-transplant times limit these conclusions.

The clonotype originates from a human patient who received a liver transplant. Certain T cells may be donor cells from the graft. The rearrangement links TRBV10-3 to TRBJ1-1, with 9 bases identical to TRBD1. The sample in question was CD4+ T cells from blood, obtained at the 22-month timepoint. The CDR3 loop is CAIKTSDRGGGNTEAFF. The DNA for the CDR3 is TGTGCCATCAAAACATCCGACAGGGGGGGAGGAAACACTGAAGCTTTCTTT.